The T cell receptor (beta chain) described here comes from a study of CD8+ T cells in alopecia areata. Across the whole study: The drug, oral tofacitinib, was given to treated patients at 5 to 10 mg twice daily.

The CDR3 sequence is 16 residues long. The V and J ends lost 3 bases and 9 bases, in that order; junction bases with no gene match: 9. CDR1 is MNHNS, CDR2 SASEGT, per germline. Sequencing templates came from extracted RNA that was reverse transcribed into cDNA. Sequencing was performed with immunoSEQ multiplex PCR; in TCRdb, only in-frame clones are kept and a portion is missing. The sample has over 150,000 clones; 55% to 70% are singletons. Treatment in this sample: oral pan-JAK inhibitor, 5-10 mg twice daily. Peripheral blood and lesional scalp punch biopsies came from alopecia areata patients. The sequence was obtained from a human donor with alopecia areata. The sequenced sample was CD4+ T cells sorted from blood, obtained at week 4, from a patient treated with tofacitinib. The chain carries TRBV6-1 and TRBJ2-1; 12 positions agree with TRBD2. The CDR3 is CASSDRLAGEASEQFF. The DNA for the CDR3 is TGTGCCAGCAGTGACCGACTAGCGGGGGAGGCGTCTGAGCAGTTCTTC.